One and the same sample provided the 14 T cell receptor beta chains below, sequenced in a study of CD8+ T cells in alopecia areata. Specified treatment: oral pan-JAK inhibitor, 5-10 mg twice daily. In each case, RNA was isolated and then reverse transcribed into cDNA as the sequencing template. Produced via immunoSEQ multiplex PCR; TCRdb's table is partial and in-frame only. This sample has roughly 110,000 clones; 45% to 65% occur once, and the top ten carry more than 3%. The sequences come from CD4+ T cells sorted from blood, collected at week 24, from a patient treated with tofacitinib. Source of these receptors: a human donor with alopecia areata.

This clone was counted once. The junction and the germline gene differ at one end; a read error may be behind it. This chain links TRBV7-7 with TRBJ2-7; the match to TRBD1 covers 8 bases. Germline V CDR1 and CDR2: SSHAT, FNYEAQ (reference sequence). This CDR3 has 14 residues. This CDR3 reads CASSPTDRAHEQYF. The CDR3 DNA reads as TGTGCTAGCAGCCCCACGGACAGGGCCCACGAGCAGTACTTC. The whole variable domain, remainder taken from reference TRBV7-7 and TRBJ2-7, is GAGVSQSPRYKVTKRGQDVTLRCDPISSHATLYWYQQALGQGPEFLTYFNYEAQPDKSGLPSDRFSAERPEGSISTLTIQRTEQRDSAMYRCASSPTDRAHEQYFGPGTRLTVT.

As to this clone: Germline is not matched at one junction end, which may reflect a read error. This chain links TRBV2 with TRBJ2-3; D not resolved. Germline V CDR1 and CDR2: SNHLY, FYNNEI. The CDR3 runs to 8 residues. This CDR3 is CATTPARF. DNA for the CDR3: TGTGCCACCACGCCGGCTCGATTT.

The chain is built from TRBV5-6 and TRBJ2-1, with D maybe TRBD2 (5 bases). Between the trimmed V and J ends, which lost 4 bases and 10 bases, there was a span of 12 bases. The CDR3 runs to 12 residues. Germline V gene lookup returns CDR1 SGHDT and CDR2 YYEEEE. The CDR3 sequence is CASSESGPEQFF. CDR3 bases: TGTGCCAGCAGCGAGAGCGGACCAGAGCAGTTCTTC.

This rearrangement joins TRBV10-3 to TRBJ2-7; 10 nucleotides match TRBD1. The CDR3 sequence is 13 residues long. The J segment lost 6 bases and the V segment lost 7 bases, leaving 6 bases of the junction unmatched. Germline V gene sequence: CDR1 ENHRY, CDR2 SYGVKD. The CDR3 DNA reads TGTGCCATCAAGGGGACAGGGGCGTCCGAGCAGTACTTC. Protein product: CAIKGTGASEQYF.

This chain links TRBV9 with TRBJ1-5, with a tentative D call TRBD1 (6 bases). The CDR3 spans 14 residues. Germline CDR1 reads SGDLS; CDR2 reads YYNGEE. V gave up 3 bases and J gave up 2 bases, with 9 bases separating them. The CDR3 here is CASSATGRNQPQHF. The CDR3 nucleotides are TGTGCCAGCAGCGCTACAGGGCGCAATCAGCCCCAGCATTTT.

This clone was observed a few times. The genes are TRBV7-2 and TRBJ2-5; D tentatively reads TRBD1 or TRBD2 (5 bases each). This CDR3 has 15 residues. V lost 4 bases, J lost 5 bases, and 17 bases lay in between. Germline CDR1 and CDR2: SGHTA and FQGNSA. Here the CDR3 reads CASSSYSSKGETQYF. DNA of the CDR3: TGTGCCAGCAGCTCCTATTCTAGCAAGGGGGAGACCCAGTACTTC.

This clone turned up a few times. The rearrangement links TRBV19 to TRBJ2-7; 11 bases agree with TRBD2. V lost 1 base to trimming and J lost 2 bases; unmatched junction nucleotides: 1. Germline loops: CDR1 LNHDA, CDR2 SQIVND (reference sequence). The CDR3 runs to 15 residues. CDR3 in amino acids: CASSIGLAGTYEQYF. The DNA of the CDR3 is TGTGCCAGTAGTATAGGACTAGCGGGGACCTACGAGCAGTACTTC.

This clone was seen a few times. V gene TRBV30 combines with J gene TRBJ1-2; unclear D gene. Germline V gene data show CDR1 as GTSNPN and CDR2 as SVGIG (reference sequence). The CDR3 extends over 11 amino acids. Trimming took 7 bases from V and 7 from J, leaving 13 bases between them. The CDR3 is CAYFFVSGYTF. In DNA, the CDR3 is TGTGCCTACTTCTTCGTGAGTGGCTACACCTTC.

The chain combines TRBV4-3 with TRBJ2-7; TRBD2 is a possible D gene (7 bases). The CDR3 contains 12 residues. Deletions cut 8 bases from V and 7 bases from J, with 15 bases between. The germline CDR1 and CDR2 sequences are LGHNA and YSLEER. CDR3 region: CASGPKGGEQYF. Here the CDR3 DNA reads TGCGCCAGCGGGCCCAAGGGGGGGGAGCAGTACTTC.

This chain uses TRBV30 with TRBJ1-5, with 11 bases that match TRBD1. The junction had 4 bases not matched to a gene; V was cut back by 3 bases and J by 3 bases. The CDR3 covers 15 residues. In germline, CDR1 is GTSNPN, CDR2 SVGIG (reference sequence). CDR3 DNA sequence: TGTGCCTGGAGGGGGACAGGGGGACCCAATCAGCCCCAGCATTTT. This translates into CAWRGTGGPNQPQHF. The variable domain in full, with the rest retrieved from reference TRBV30 and TRBJ1-5, is SQTIHQWPATLVQPVGSPLSLECTVEGTSNPNLYWYRQAAGRGLQLLFYSVGIGQISSEVPQNLSASRPQDRQFILSSKKLLLSDSGFYLCAWRGTGGPNQPQHFGDGTRLSIL.

CDR3 nucleotides: TGTGCCTGGAGCGAGGGGACAGGAGCTAATGAAAAACTGTTTTTT. Its protein is CAWSEGTGANEKLFF. The chain joins TRBV30 to TRBJ1-4, with 8 bases identical to TRBD1. After removal of 3 bases from V and 3 bases from J, the junction contained 6 bases not matched to a gene. CDR1 is GTSNPN, CDR2 SVGIG, per germline (reference sequence). CDR3 length equals 15 residues. The full variable domain, rest sourced from reference TRBV30 and TRBJ1-4, is SQTIHQWPATLVQPVGSPLSLECTVEGTSNPNLYWYRQAAGRGLQLLFYSVGIGQISSEVPQNLSASRPQDRQFILSSKKLLLSDSGFYLCAWSEGTGANEKLFFGSGTQLSVL.

The sample holds one count of this clone. The chain is built from TRBV7-2 and TRBJ1-1; D not resolved. Germline assignment: CDR1 SGHTA and CDR2 FQGNSA. There are 14 residues in the CDR3. V was cut by 2 bases and J by 6 bases, with 13 bases left in between. The CDR3 reads CASSLPPPAPEAFF. CDR3 in DNA: TGTGCCAGCAGCTTACCGCCGCCCGCTCCTGAAGCTTTCTTT.

This clone has a handful of counts. This chain uses TRBV5-4 with TRBJ2-1; TRBD2 aligns across 10 bases. CDR3 size: 16 residues. CDR1 and CDR2 from the germline V gene are SGHNT and YYREEE (reference sequence). V lost 2 bases and J lost 1; bases outside the gene matches: 3. CDR3 sequence: CASSFASGGSYNEQFF. The CDR3 bases are TGTGCCAGCAGCTTCGCTAGCGGGGGATCCTACAATGAGCAGTTCTTC. Variable domain in full (rest from reference TRBV5-4 and TRBJ2-1): ETGVTQSPTHLIKTRGQQVTLRCSSQSGHNTVSWYQQALGQGPQFIFQYYREEENGRGNFPPRFSGLQFPNYSSELNVNALELDDSALYLCASSFASGGSYNEQFFGPGTRLTVL.

Turning to this clone: Its ends do not fully match the called genes, so a read error is possible. The CDR3 here is CASSPGGQETQYF. Written as DNA, the CDR3 is TGTGCTAGCAGCCCCGGGGGCCAAGAGACCCAGTACTTC. This chain connects TRBV7-7 to TRBJ2-5; weak D call: TRBD2 (6 bases). The length of the CDR3 is 13 residues. Germline CDR1 reads SSHAT; CDR2 reads FNYEAQ (reference sequence).